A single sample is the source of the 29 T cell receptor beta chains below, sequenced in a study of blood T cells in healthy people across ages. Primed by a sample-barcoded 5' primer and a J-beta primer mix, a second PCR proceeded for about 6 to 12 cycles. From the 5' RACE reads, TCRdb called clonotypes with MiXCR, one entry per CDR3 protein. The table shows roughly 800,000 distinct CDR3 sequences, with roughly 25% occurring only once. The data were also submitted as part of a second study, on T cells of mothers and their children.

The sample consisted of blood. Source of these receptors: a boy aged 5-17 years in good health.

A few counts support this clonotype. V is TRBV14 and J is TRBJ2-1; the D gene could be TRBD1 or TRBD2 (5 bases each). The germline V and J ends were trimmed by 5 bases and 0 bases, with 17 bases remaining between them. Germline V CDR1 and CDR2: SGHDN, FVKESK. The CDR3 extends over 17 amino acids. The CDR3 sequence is CASSVRDRKSSYNEQFF. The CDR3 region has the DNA TGTGCCAGCAGCGTCCGGGACCGAAAGAGCTCCTACAATGAGCAGTTCTTC.

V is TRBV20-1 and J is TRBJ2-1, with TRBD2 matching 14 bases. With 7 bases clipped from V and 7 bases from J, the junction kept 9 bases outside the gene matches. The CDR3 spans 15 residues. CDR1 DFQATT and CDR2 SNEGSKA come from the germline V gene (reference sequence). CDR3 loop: CSVRLAGGPGNEQFF. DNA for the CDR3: TGCAGTGTGAGACTAGCGGGAGGGCCTGGGAATGAGCAGTTCTTC.

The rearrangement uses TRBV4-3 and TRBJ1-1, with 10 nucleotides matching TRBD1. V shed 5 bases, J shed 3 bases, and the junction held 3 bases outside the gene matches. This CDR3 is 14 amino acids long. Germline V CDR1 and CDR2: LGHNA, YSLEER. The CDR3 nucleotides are TGCGCCAGCAGCGAGGACAGGGGGGACACTGAAGCTTTCTTT. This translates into CASSEDRGDTEAFF.

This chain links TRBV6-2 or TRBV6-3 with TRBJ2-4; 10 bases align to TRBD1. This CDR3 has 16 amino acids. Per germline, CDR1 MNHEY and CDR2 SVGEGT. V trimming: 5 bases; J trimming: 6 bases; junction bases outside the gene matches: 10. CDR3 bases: TGTGCCAGCAGTCCCGAGATCGGACAGGGGGTAAACATTCAGTACTTC. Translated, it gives CASSPEIGQGVNIQYF.

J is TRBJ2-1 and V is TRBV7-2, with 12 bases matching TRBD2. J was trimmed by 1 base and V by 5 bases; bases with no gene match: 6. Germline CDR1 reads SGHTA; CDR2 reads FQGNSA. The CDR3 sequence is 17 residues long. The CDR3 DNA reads TGTGCCAGCAGCCCAATCGGACTAGCGGGATCCTACAATGAGCAGTTCTTC. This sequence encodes CASSPIGLAGSYNEQFF. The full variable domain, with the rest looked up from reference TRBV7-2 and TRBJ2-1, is GAGVSQSPSNKVTEKGKDVELRCDPISGHTALYWYRQSLGQGLEFLIYFQGNSAPDKSGLPSDRFSAERTGGSVSTLTIQRTQQEDSAVYLCASSPIGLAGSYNEQFFGPGTRLTVL.

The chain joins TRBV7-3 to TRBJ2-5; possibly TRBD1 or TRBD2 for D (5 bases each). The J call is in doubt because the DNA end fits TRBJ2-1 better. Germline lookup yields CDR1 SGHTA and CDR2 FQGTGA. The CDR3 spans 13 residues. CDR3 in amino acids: CASSSNIGGTQFF. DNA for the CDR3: TGTGCCAGCAGCTCCAATATAGGTGGGACGCAGTTCTTC.

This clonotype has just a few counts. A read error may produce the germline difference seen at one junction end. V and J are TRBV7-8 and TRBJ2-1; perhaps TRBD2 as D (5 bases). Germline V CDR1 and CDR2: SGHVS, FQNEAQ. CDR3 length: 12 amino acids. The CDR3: CASSPQPGWEYF. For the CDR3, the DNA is TGTGCCAGCAGCCCACAACCGGGGTGGGAGTACTTC.

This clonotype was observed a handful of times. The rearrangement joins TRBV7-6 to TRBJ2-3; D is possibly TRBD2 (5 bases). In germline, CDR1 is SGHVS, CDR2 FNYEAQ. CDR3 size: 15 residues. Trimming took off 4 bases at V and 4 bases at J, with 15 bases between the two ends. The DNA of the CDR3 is TGTGCCAGCAGCTCCCCCGACGAGGAGGCAGATACGCAGTATTTT. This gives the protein CASSSPDEEADTQYF. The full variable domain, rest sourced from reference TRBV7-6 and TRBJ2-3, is GAGVSQSPRYKVTKRGQDVALRCDPISGHVSLYWYRQALGQGPEFLTYFNYEAQQDKSGLPNDRFSAERPEGSISTLTIQRTEQRDSAMYRCASSSPDEEADTQYFGPGTRLTVL.

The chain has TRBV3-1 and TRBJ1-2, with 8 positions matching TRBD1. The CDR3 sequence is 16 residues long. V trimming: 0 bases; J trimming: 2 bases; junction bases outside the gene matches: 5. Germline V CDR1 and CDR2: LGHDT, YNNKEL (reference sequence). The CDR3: CASSQEARQGNYGYTF. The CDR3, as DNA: TGTGCCAGCAGCCAAGAGGCGCGACAGGGGAACTATGGCTACACCTTC. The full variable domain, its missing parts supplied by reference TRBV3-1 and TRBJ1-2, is DTAVSQTPKYLVTQMGNDKSIKCEQNLGHDTMYWYKQDSKKFLKIMFSYNNKELIINETVPNRFSPKSPDKAHLNLHINSLELGDSAVYFCASSQEARQGNYGYTFGSGTRLTVV.

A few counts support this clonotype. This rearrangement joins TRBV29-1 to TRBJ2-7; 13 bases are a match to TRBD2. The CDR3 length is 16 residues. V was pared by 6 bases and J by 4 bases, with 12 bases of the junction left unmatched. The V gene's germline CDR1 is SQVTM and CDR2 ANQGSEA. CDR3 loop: CSVPGLAGPGVYEQYF. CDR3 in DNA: TGCAGCGTCCCGGGACTAGCGGGACCCGGCGTTTACGAGCAGTACTTC.

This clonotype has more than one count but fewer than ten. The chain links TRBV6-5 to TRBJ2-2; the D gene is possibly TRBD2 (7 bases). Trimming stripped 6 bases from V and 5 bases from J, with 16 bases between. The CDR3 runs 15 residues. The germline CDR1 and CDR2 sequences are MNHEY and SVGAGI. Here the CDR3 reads CASSHGGPETGELFF. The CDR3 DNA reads TGTGCCAGCAGCCACGGGGGGCCGGAGACCGGGGAGCTGTTTTTT.

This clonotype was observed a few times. The DNA of the CDR3 is TGTGCCAGCAGGAGGGCAGGGGTCACCGGGGAGCTGTTTTTT. It is translated as CASRRAGVTGELFF. The chain carries TRBV2 and TRBJ2-2; TRBD1 is a possible D gene (6 bases). CDR1 and CDR2 (germline): SNHLY, FYNNEI. This CDR3 has 14 residues. V gave up 6 bases and J gave up 4 bases, with 12 bases separating them.

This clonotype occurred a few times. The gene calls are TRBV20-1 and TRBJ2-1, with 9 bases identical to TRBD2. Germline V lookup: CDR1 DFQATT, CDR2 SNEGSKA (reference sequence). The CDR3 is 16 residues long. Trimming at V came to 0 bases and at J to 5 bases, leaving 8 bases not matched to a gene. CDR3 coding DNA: TGCAGTGCTAGAGATCGCATAGCGGGGGCCAACAATGAGCAGTTCTTC. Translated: CSARDRIAGANNEQFF.

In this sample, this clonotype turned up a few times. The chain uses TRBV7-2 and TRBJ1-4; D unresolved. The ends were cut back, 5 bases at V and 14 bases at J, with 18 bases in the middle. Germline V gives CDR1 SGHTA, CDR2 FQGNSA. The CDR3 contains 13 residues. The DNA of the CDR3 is TGTGCCAGCAGCCCGCCCGACAAGAATAGGCTGTTTTTT. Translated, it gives CASSPPDKNRLFF.

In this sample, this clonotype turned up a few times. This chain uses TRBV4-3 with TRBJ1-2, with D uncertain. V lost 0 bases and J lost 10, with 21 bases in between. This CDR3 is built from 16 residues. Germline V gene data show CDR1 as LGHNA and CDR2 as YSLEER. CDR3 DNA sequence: TGCGCCAGCAGCCAAGACATGGATATAGAGGGCGGAGACTACACCTTC. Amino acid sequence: CASSQDMDIEGGDYTF.

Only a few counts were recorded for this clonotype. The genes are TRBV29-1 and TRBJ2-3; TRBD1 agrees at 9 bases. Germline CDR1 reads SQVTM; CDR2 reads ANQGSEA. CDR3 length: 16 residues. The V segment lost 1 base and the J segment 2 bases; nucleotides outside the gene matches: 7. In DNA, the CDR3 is TGCAGCGTTGAAGGAGGGACAGGGTTTGTCACAGATACGCAGTATTTT. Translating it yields CSVEGGTGFVTDTQYF.

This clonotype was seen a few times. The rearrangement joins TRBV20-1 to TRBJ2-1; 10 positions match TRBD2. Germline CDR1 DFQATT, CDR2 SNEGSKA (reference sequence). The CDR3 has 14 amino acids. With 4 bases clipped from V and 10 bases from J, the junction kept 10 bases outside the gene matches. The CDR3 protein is CSAISGRALHEQFF. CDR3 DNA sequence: TGCAGTGCTATAAGCGGGAGGGCCTTGCACGAGCAGTTCTTC.

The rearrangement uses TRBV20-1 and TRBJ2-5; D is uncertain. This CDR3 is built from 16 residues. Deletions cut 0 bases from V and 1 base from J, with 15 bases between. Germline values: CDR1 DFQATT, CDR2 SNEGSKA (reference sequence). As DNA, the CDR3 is TGCAGTGCTAGAGATTTTTTGGGCCGTCCCCAAGAGACCCAGTACTTC. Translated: CSARDFLGRPQETQYF.

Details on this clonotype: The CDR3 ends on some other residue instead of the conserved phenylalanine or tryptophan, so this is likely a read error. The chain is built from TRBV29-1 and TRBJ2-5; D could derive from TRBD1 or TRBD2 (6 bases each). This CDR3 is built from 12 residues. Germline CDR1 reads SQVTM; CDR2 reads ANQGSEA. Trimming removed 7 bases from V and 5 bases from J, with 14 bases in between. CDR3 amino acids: CSGNRGQETQYL. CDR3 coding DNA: TGCAGCGGAAATCGGGGGCAGGAGACCCAGTACCTC.

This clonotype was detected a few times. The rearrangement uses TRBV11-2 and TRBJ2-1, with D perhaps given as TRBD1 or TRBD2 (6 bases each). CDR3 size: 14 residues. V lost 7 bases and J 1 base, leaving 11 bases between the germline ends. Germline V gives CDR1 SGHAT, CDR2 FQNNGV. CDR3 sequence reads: CASTQGGSYNEQFF. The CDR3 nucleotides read TGTGCCAGCACCCAAGGGGGGTCCTACAATGAGCAGTTCTTC.

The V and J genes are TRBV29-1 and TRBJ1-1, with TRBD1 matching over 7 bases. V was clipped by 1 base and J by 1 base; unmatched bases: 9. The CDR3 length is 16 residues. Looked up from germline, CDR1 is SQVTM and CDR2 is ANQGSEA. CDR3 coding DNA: TGCAGCGTTGAAGGCCAGACAGGGAGTTGGAACACTGAAGCTTTCTTT. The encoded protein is CSVEGQTGSWNTEAFF. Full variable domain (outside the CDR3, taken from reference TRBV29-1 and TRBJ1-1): SAVISQKPSRDICQRGTSLTIQCQVDSQVTMMFWYRQQPGQSLTLIATANQGSEATYESGFVIDKFPISRPNLTFSTLTVSNMSPEDSSIYLCSVEGQTGSWNTEAFFGQGTRLTVV.

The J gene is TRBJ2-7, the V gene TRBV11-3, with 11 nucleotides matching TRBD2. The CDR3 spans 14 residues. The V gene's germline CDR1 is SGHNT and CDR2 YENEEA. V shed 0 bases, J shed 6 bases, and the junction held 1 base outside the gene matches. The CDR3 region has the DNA TGTGCCAGCAGCTTAGAAGGGACTAGCGGCGAGCAGTACTTC. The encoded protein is CASSLEGTSGEQYF.

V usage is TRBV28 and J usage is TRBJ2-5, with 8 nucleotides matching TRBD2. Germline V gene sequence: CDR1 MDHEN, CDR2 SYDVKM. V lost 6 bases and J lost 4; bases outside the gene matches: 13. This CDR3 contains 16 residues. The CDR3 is CASRENGGRYRETQYF. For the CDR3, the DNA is TGTGCCAGCAGGGAAAATGGCGGGAGGTATAGAGAGACCCAGTACTTC.

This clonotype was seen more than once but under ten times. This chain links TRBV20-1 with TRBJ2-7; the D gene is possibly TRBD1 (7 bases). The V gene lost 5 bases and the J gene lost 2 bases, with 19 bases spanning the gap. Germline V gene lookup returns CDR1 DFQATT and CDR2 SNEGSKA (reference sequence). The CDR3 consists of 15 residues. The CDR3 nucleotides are TGCAGTGCTGGAGGACAGACAGGGAGGACCTACGAGCAGTACTTC. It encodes CSAGGQTGRTYEQYF.

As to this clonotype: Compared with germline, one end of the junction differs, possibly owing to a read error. CDR3 sequence: CASSRGLAGDSNERFF. CDR3 bases: TGTGCCAGCAGCCGGGGACTAGCGGGAGATTCCAATGAGCGGTTCTTC. This sequence joins TRBV4-2 and TRBJ2-5; 14 bases are shared with TRBD2. The CDR3 loop spans 16 amino acids. Germline-derived CDR1 and CDR2 are LGHNA and YNFKEQ.

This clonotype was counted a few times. CDR3: CASSARTDYSNQPQHF. The CDR3 coding sequence is TGTGCCAGCAGCGCTCGGACAGACTATAGCAATCAGCCCCAGCATTTT. J is TRBJ1-5 and V is TRBV7-8, with a possible D match to TRBD1 (6 bases). Germline V gene data show CDR1 as SGHVS and CDR2 as FQNEAQ. The CDR3 runs to 16 residues. Trimming removed 5 bases from V and 0 bases from J, with 14 bases in between.

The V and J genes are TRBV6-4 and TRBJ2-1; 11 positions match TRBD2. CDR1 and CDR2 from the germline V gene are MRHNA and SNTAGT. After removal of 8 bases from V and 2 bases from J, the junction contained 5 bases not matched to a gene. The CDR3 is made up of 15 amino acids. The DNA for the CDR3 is TGTGCCAGCGCCCGACTAGCGGGAACCTACAATGAGCAGTTCTTC. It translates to CASARLAGTYNEQFF.

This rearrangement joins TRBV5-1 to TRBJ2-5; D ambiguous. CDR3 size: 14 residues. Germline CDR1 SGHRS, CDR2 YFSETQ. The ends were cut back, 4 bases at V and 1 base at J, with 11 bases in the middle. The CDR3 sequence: CASSPPQRQETQYF. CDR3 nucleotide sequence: TGCGCCAGCAGCCCACCTCAGCGCCAAGAGACCCAGTACTTC.

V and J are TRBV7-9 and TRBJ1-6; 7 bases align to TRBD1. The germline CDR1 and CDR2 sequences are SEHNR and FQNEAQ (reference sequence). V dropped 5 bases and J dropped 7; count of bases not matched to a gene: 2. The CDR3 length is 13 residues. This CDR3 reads CASSQGGNSPLHF. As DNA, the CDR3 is TGTGCCAGCAGCCAGGGGGGGAATTCACCCCTCCACTTT.